Below, 3 T cell receptor beta chains from the same sample are listed, as sequenced in a study of shared clonotypes between healthy human individuals. Sequencing was performed with immunoSEQ multiplex PCR; in TCRdb, only in-frame clones are kept and a portion is missing. The data show 1,400,000 or so clones, with around 98.5% seen just once and under 0.45% held by the top ten. What was sequenced was naive CD4+ T cells sorted from blood. Subset: CD45RA+ positively selected. These receptors all come from a young man in good health.

This clone was counted once. Other DNA variants within this sample encode the same CDR3. The chain uses TRBV18 and TRBJ1-4; 9 bases align to TRBD1. The germline CDR1 and CDR2 sequences are KGHSH and LQKENI. The CDR3 loop spans 15 amino acids. V dropped 3 bases and J dropped 2; count of bases not matched to a gene: 1. The CDR3 sequence: CASSPTGGTNEKLFF. CDR3 sequence (DNA): TGTGCCAGCTCACCCACAGGGGGCACTAATGAAAAACTGTTTTTT.

Notes on this clone: Other DNA sequences in this sample translate to the same CDR3. The V and J genes are TRBV18 and TRBJ2-7; 11 bases are a match to TRBD2. Germline CDR1 KGHSH, CDR2 LQKENI. J was trimmed by 0 bases and V by 4 bases; bases with no gene match: 2. The CDR3 spans 15 residues. Written as DNA, the CDR3 is TGTGCCAGCTCACGAACTAGCGGGAGCTCCTACGAGCAGTACTTC. Protein: CASSRTSGSSYEQYF. Full variable domain (missing parts from reference TRBV18 and TRBJ2-7): NAGVMQNPRHLVRRRGQEARLRCSPMKGHSHVYWYRQLPEEGLKFMVYLQKENIIDESGMPKERFSAEFPKEGPSILRIQQVVRGDSAAYFCASSRTSGSSYEQYFGPGTRLTVT.

The J gene is TRBJ2-5, the V gene TRBV14; no clear D gene. The CDR3 covers 15 residues. Trimming pared 4 bases from V and 5 bases from J, leaving 17 bases between. The germline gives CDR1 SGHDN, CDR2 FVKESK. CDR3 protein: CASSRLGTAIETQYF. CDR3 in DNA: TGTGCCAGCAGCCGCCTAGGTACGGCAATCGAGACCCAGTACTTC.